The text below deals with one T cell receptor beta chain. The length of the CDR3 is 14 residues. Trimming took 7 bases from V and 1 from J, leaving 15 bases between them. The germline V gene has CDR1 SGHRS and CDR2 YFSETQ. These data are taken from a study of shared clonotypes between healthy human individuals. Method: immunoSEQ multiplex PCR; TCRdb's copy keeps in-frame clones and lacks some. Found here are about 1 million clones, around 76% of them singletons; the top ten hold 1.2% to 1.5%. The V call is TRBV5-1, the J call TRBJ2-7; D may be TRBD1 (5 bases). The sample was memory CD4+ T cells sorted from blood. As for subset: CD45RA-negative fraction. This receptor was taken from a man aged 18 to 35 in good health. CDR3 in DNA: TGCGCCAGCCGCAGGGCAGTATCATCCTACGAGCAGTACTTC. As protein: CASRRAVSSYEQYF. Full variable domain (missing parts from reference TRBV5-1 and TRBJ2-7): KAGVTQTPRYLIKTRGQQVTLSCSPISGHRSVSWYQQTPGQGLQFLFEYFSETQRNKGNFPGRFSGRQFSNSRSEMNVSTLELGDSALYLCASRRAVSSYEQYFGPGTRLTVT.